The 17 T cell receptor beta chains listed next were all sequenced from one sample in a study of human T cells and chemical hapten exposure. MiXCR was run by TCRdb on the RACE reads, yielding one entry per CDR3 protein. The sample includes about 190,000 distinct CDR3 sequences, about 25% of them seen just once. The time point here: patch test 3, about 24 weeks after DPC sensitization. Sample treatment: therapeutic diphenylcyclopropenone sensitization with weekly scalp DPC. The sample in question was whole blood, obtained in connection with sensitization to the hapten diphenylcyclopropenone (DPC). These receptors were taken from a woman in her thirties or forties with alopecia areata. Some clones in this sample may be carry-over from other donors' samples.

This sequence joins TRBV12-3 or TRBV12-4 and TRBJ2-2; TRBD2 matches 13 bases. The CDR3 covers 18 residues. The V segment lost 6 bases and the J segment 0 bases; nucleotides outside the gene matches: 7. The CDR3 reads CASSPGLAGVANTGELFF. CDR3 DNA: TGTGCCAGCAGCCCCGGACTAGCGGGAGTCGCGAACACCGGGGAGCTGTTTTTT.

In its sample, this clonotype was seen a few times. V is TRBV9 and J is TRBJ2-1, with 7 bases aligning to TRBD2. The germline V gene has CDR1 SGDLS and CDR2 YYNGEE. The CDR3 sequence is 14 residues long. J was trimmed by 3 bases and V by 2 bases; bases with no gene match: 2. CDR3 residues: CASSVLADYNEQFF. The CDR3 DNA follows: TGTGCCAGCAGCGTCCTAGCGGACTACAATGAGCAGTTCTTC.

This rearrangement joins TRBV29-1 to TRBJ1-2; D call uncertain. CDR1 SQVTM and CDR2 ANQGSEA come from the germline V gene. V gave up 6 bases and J gave up 8 bases, with 19 bases separating them. This CDR3 has 13 amino acids. The CDR3 DNA follows: TGCAGCGTCTCCGACACCCTGTCCCACGGCTACACCTTC. It codes for CSVSDTLSHGYTF.

In this sample, this clonotype turned up many times. The J gene is TRBJ1-1, the V gene TRBV20-1; D remains unclear. Germline V CDR1 and CDR2: DFQATT, SNEGSKA (reference sequence). The CDR3 sequence is 15 residues long. Trimming cost V 2 bases and J 1 base, with 14 bases left between them. The CDR3 region has the DNA TGCAGTGCTAGAATAAGCCCCGCTTCGAACACTGAAGCTTTCTTT. Residues: CSARISPASNTEAFF.

This clonotype was detected many times. This sequence joins TRBV10-3 and TRBJ2-7; tentatively, D is TRBD1 (5 bases). V was trimmed by 6 bases and J by 7 bases, leaving 13 bases between them. This CDR3 has 12 amino acids. Germline values: CDR1 ENHRY, CDR2 SYGVKD. The chain's CDR3 is CAIRDAGLEQYF. CDR3 nucleotide sequence: TGTGCCATCAGGGACGCAGGGTTAGAGCAGTACTTC.

The chain uses TRBV29-1 and TRBJ1-1, with 12 bases fitting TRBD1. Looked up from germline, CDR1 is SQVTM and CDR2 is ANQGSEA. The CDR3 is 12 amino acids. Trimming removed 6 bases from V and 7 bases from J; junction bases left unmatched: 3. The CDR3 loop reads CSVGTGGVEAFF. The CDR3 bases are TGCAGCGTGGGGACAGGGGGCGTTGAAGCTTTCTTT.

The gene calls are TRBV29-1 and TRBJ2-1; 8 bases line up with TRBD2. Germline values: CDR1 SQVTM, CDR2 ANQGSEA. V gave up 5 bases and J gave up 7 bases; unmatched junction bases: 7. The CDR3 is 13 residues long. The CDR3 DNA sequence: TGCAGCGTTCGGGGGGGGGATGGGAATGAGCAGTTCTTC. Amino acids: CSVRGGDGNEQFF.

In its sample, this clonotype was seen a few times. The rearrangement links TRBV28 to TRBJ1-5; TRBD1 matches 7 bases. CDR1 and CDR2 from the germline V gene are MDHEN and SYDVKM. The CDR3 sequence is 16 residues long. V trimming: 4 bases; J trimming: 2 bases; junction bases outside the gene matches: 8. CDR3 protein: CASSSQTRGGNQPQHF. DNA of the CDR3: TGTGCCAGCAGTTCCCAGACCAGGGGGGGCAATCAGCCCCAGCATTTT.

V usage is TRBV7-2 and J usage is TRBJ2-2; TRBD2 might be the D (5 bases). Trimming removed 7 bases from V and 6 bases from J, with 15 bases in between. CDR3 size: 14 residues. The germline V gene encodes CDR1 SGHTA and CDR2 FQGNSA. The CDR3 DNA reads TGTGCCAGCACCCGTCAACGGGGATCCGGGGAGCTGTTTTTT. Translating it yields CASTRQRGSGELFF.

The DNA for the CDR3 is TGTGCCAGCAGCCCGGGGAGGACCACCTACGAGCAGTACTTC. Translating it yields CASSPGRTTYEQYF. The chain combines TRBV7-8 with TRBJ2-7, with a possible D match to TRBD2 (6 bases). Germline V lookup: CDR1 SGHVS, CDR2 FQNEAQ. CDR3 length: 14 amino acids. The V gene lost 5 bases and the J gene lost 2 bases, with 13 bases spanning the gap.

The CDR3 loop reads CASSFGRNVQFF. CDR3 coding DNA: TGTGCCAGCAGTTTCGGGAGGAACGTACAGTTCTTC. The chain couples TRBV28 to TRBJ2-1; 7 nucleotides line up with TRBD2. CDR3 size: 12 residues. V trimming: 3 bases; J trimming: 13 bases; junction bases outside the gene matches: 6. The V gene's germline CDR1 is MDHEN and CDR2 SYDVKM.

The chain employs TRBV9 and TRBJ1-2, with no clear D. The ends were cut back, 0 bases at V and 8 bases at J, with 8 bases in the middle. This CDR3 has 12 residues. Germline V gene lookup returns CDR1 SGDLS and CDR2 YYNGEE. CDR3 sequence: CASSVGGHGYTF. CDR3 sequence (DNA): TGTGCCAGCAGCGTAGGTGGGCACGGCTACACCTTC.

Notes on this clonotype: The junction differs from germline at one of its ends, possibly a read error. The chain links TRBV5-1 to TRBJ2-3; the D is unclear. This CDR3 spans 12 amino acids. Germline lookup yields CDR1 SGHRS and CDR2 YFSETQ. The CDR3 DNA reads TGCGCCAGCAGCATCAGCACAGATACACAGTATTTT. As protein: CASSISTDTQYF.

The chain joins TRBV19 to TRBJ2-7, with 8 bases matching TRBD1. Germline V gives CDR1 LNHDA, CDR2 SQIVND (reference sequence). This CDR3 has 14 residues. V gave up 5 bases and J gave up 5 bases; unmatched junction bases: 8. The CDR3 reads CASSWAIQGDEQYF. In DNA form, the CDR3 reads TGTGCCAGTAGTTGGGCCATACAGGGGGACGAGCAGTACTTC.

This clonotype has just a few counts. The CDR3 bases are TGCAGTGCTACCTACTCAGCGGGAGGCTACAATGAGCAGTTCTTC. As protein: CSATYSAGGYNEQFF. This chain joins TRBV20-1 and TRBJ2-1, with TRBD2 matching over 9 bases. The CDR3 contains 15 residues. In germline, CDR1 is DFQATT, CDR2 SNEGSKA (reference sequence). V shed 4 bases, J shed 3 bases, and the junction held 7 bases outside the gene matches.

The genes are TRBV20-1 and TRBJ2-1; 10 nucleotides agree with TRBD2. Germline CDR1 DFQATT, CDR2 SNEGSKA (reference sequence). The junction had 4 bases not matched to a gene; V was cut back by 0 bases and J by 8 bases. The CDR3 contains 14 residues. The DNA for the CDR3 is TGCAGTGCTAGAGATCCGCTAGCGGGGGATGAGCAGTTCTTC. Its translation: CSARDPLAGDEQFF.

The chain joins TRBV5-6 to TRBJ2-1, with 7 bases lining up with TRBD2. Germline V gene lookup returns CDR1 SGHDT and CDR2 YYEEEE. The V and J ends lost 2 bases and 6 bases, in that order; junction bases with no gene match: 5. CDR3 length: 14 amino acids. CDR3 sequence (DNA): TGTGCCAGCAGCTTAGGACTAGACCCCAATGAGCAGTTCTTC. Protein: CASSLGLDPNEQFF.